The 26 T cell receptor beta chains in this list originate from one sample, sequenced in a study of T cell repertoires in cytomegalovirus infection. TCRdb called the reads again in MiXCR, with one record for every CDR3 protein. There are more than 250,000 distinct CDR3 sequences in the sample; roughly 13% occur only once, and 8.8% lies in the top ten. The sample was PBMCs. The receptors were gathered from a human donor in good health (CMV status not recorded). Some clones in this sample may be carry-over from other donors' samples.

As for this clonotype: This may arise from a read error, as a much more abundant clone is one base away. The CDR3 nucleotides read TGTGTCAGCGCATCACAGGGGGGGGTCGAGCAGTACTTC. Translation gives CVSASQGGVEQYF. This sequence joins TRBV2 and TRBJ2-7; tentatively, D is TRBD1 (8 bases). The length of the CDR3 is 13 residues. Germline CDR1 is SNHLY and CDR2 is FYNNEI. Together with reference TRBV2 and TRBJ2-7, the CDR3 gives the full variable domain: EPEVTQTPSHQVTQMGQEVILRCVPISNHLYFYWYRQILGQKVEFLVSFYNNEISEKSEIFDDQFSVERPDGSNFTLKIRSTKLEDSAMYFCVSASQGGVEQYFGPGTRLTVT.

V is TRBV2 and J is TRBJ1-5, with TRBD1 matching over 8 bases. Germline lookup yields CDR1 SNHLY and CDR2 FYNNEI. CDR3 size: 22 residues. Unmatched junction bases numbered 29, after V lost 6 bases and J lost 4 bases. The CDR3 sequence: CASSRPPPPGAGGMKRNQPQHF. CDR3 sequence (DNA): TGTGCCAGCAGCCGCCCCCCTCCGCCCGGGGCAGGGGGCATGAAGAGGAATCAGCCCCAGCATTTT.

This clonotype has just a few counts. In DNA form, the CDR3 reads TGTGCCAGCAGCCAAGTTCTAGCGAAGCAGTTCTTC. Translated: CASSQVLAKQFF. The J gene is TRBJ2-1, the V gene TRBV14; D possibly corresponds to TRBD2 (6 bases). The CDR3 is 12 residues long. V lost 1 base, J lost 11 bases, and 9 bases lay in between. Per germline, CDR1 SGHDN and CDR2 FVKESK.

The chain employs TRBV6-6 and TRBJ1-1; no clear D gene. Germline V CDR1 and CDR2: MNHNY, SVGAGI (reference sequence). The CDR3 is made up of 14 amino acids. V was cut by 0 bases and J by 6 bases, with 11 bases left in between. This chain's CDR3 is CASSYSTPRAEAFF. The CDR3 bases are TGTGCCAGCAGTTACTCGACCCCGCGTGCTGAAGCTTTCTTT.

The chain is built from TRBV4-1 and TRBJ2-5; TRBD2 matches at 16 bases. CDR1 is MGHRA, CDR2 YSYEKL, per germline. The CDR3 sequence is 18 residues long. The V segment lost 4 bases and the J segment 4 bases; nucleotides outside the gene matches: 9. In DNA form, the CDR3 reads TGCGCCAGCAGCCCTGGGACTAGCGGGGGGGCCGGGCGAGAGACCCAGTACTTC. It is translated as CASSPGTSGGAGRETQYF.

Only a few counts were recorded for this clonotype. This chain uses TRBV28 with TRBJ1-2; D ambiguous. From germline, CDR1 is MDHEN and CDR2 SYDVKM. V was trimmed by 3 bases and J by 2 bases, leaving 13 bases between them. This CDR3 spans 15 amino acids. In DNA form, the CDR3 reads TGTGCCAGCAGTTTGGCGGGAGGAACAAACTATGGCTACACCTTC. This translates into CASSLAGGTNYGYTF.

The table lists this clonotype with many counts. This chain joins TRBV6-5 and TRBJ1-5, with D possibly matching TRBD1 (6 bases). This CDR3 has 15 residues. Germline V CDR1 and CDR2: MNHEY, SVGAGI. Trimming removed 2 bases from V and 4 bases from J, with 12 bases in between. The CDR3 sequence: CASSYKQGGNQPQHF. The CDR3 DNA is TGTGCCAGCAGTTACAAACAGGGAGGGAATCAGCCCCAGCATTTT.

This clonotype came up many times. The V and J genes are TRBV7-9 and TRBJ1-1; the D gene is possibly TRBD1 (6 bases). The CDR3 has 15 residues. Germline loops: CDR1 SEHNR, CDR2 FQNEAQ (reference sequence). With 0 bases removed from V and 4 bases from J, the gap between germline ends came to 12 bases. The CDR3: CASSLALTGPTEAFF. The CDR3 DNA sequence: TGTGCCAGCAGCTTAGCCCTGACAGGACCCACTGAAGCTTTCTTT.

This clonotype was seen a handful of times. This chain connects TRBV11-2 to TRBJ1-5; D remains unclear. The length of the CDR3 is 14 residues. Between the trimmed V and J ends, which lost 8 bases and 4 bases, there was a span of 15 bases. Germline V lookup: CDR1 SGHAT, CDR2 FQNNGV. CDR3 DNA: TGTGCCAGCTCCCCGGGGATTTGGAATCAGCCCCAGCATTTT. Its protein product is CASSPGIWNQPQHF.

This chain links TRBV15 with TRBJ2-3; D not certain. The V end lost 7 bases, the J end lost 5 bases, and 13 bases lay between the germline ends. The germline V gene has CDR1 LNHNV and CDR2 YYDKDF (reference sequence). This CDR3 region has 13 residues. The CDR3 region is CATIRDVVDTQYF. CDR3 in DNA: TGTGCCACCATTAGAGATGTGGTAGATACGCAGTATTTT.

The chain links TRBV19 to TRBJ2-5, with D unclear. V was trimmed by 5 bases and J by 7 bases, leaving 14 bases between them. CDR1 is LNHDA, CDR2 SQIVND, per germline (reference sequence). The CDR3 covers 13 residues. As DNA, the CDR3 is TGTGCCAGTAGTTCAAGCCTGGAAGGGACCCAGTACTTC. Amino acid sequence: CASSSSLEGTQYF.

This clonotype appeared a few times. CDR3 coding DNA: TGTGCCACCAGTGTCCCGCCAGGGGTAATTCGTCCAGATACGCAGTATTTT. As protein: CATSVPPGVIRPDTQYF. V usage is TRBV24-1 and J usage is TRBJ2-3; D is possibly TRBD1 (6 bases). The CDR3 is made up of 17 amino acids. Germline lookup yields CDR1 KGHDR and CDR2 SFDVKD. V lost 5 bases, J lost 4 bases, and 21 bases lay in between.

At least ten counts were recorded for this clonotype. This chain joins TRBV11-1 and TRBJ2-1; the D gene is possibly TRBD1 (5 bases). The CDR3 length is 14 residues. Between the trimmed V and J ends, which lost 7 bases and 1 base, there was a span of 11 bases. Germline lookup yields CDR1 SGHAT and CDR2 FQDESV (reference sequence). CDR3 in amino acids: CASKGAASYNEQFF. The CDR3 DNA follows: TGTGCCAGCAAAGGGGCTGCGTCCTACAATGAGCAGTTCTTC.

In regard to this clonotype: The conserved phenylalanine or tryptophan normally closing the CDR3 is absent here, so this likely arose from a read error. The DNA is omitted, as the CDR3 cannot be located on it reliably, and the CDR3 follows TCRdb's listing. CDR3 sequence reads: CASSYNPETHYL. The chain links TRBV6-6 to TRBJ2-5. Looked up from germline, CDR1 is MNHNY and CDR2 is SVGAGI (reference sequence). The CDR3 is 12 residues long, counting both termini.

The rearrangement uses TRBV5-1 and TRBJ2-1; TRBD2 might be the D (6 bases). Trimming stripped 4 bases from V and 2 bases from J, with 16 bases between. This CDR3 contains 16 residues. Germline V gene data show CDR1 as SGHRS and CDR2 as YFSETQ. Here the CDR3 DNA reads TGCGCCAGCAGCCCCCGACTAGACGCTACCTACAATGAGCAGTTCTTC. It codes for CASSPRLDATYNEQFF.

The rearrangement links TRBV20-1 to TRBJ2-1; D gene unclear. Germline V gene lookup returns CDR1 DFQATT and CDR2 SNEGSKA (reference sequence). Trimming removed 5 bases from V and 6 bases from J, with 11 bases in between. The CDR3 has 12 residues. CDR3 DNA sequence: TGCAGTGCTCGAGTCAAGGCCAATGAGCAGTTCTTC. It encodes CSARVKANEQFF.

The chain employs TRBV9 and TRBJ2-7; 7 bases are shared with TRBD1. Per germline, CDR1 SGDLS and CDR2 YYNGEE. This CDR3 is built from 15 residues. V shed 3 bases, J shed 3 bases, and the junction held 9 bases outside the gene matches. DNA of the CDR3: TGTGCCAGCAGCGCCGGGACAGCAGGATACTACGAGCAGTACTTC. Translating it yields CASSAGTAGYYEQYF. Drawing the rest from reference TRBV9 and TRBJ2-7, the complete variable domain is DSGVTQTPKHLITATGQRVTLRCSPRSGDLSVYWYQQSLDQGLQFLIQYYNGEERAKGNILERFSAQQFPDLHSELNLSSLELGDSALYFCASSAGTAGYYEQYFGPGTRLTVT.

This clonotype was seen repeatedly, ten times or more. The V and J genes are TRBV19 and TRBJ2-6; D is ambiguous. V shed 1 base and J shed 4 bases, with 5 bases lying between them. CDR1 is LNHDA and CDR2 is SQIVND in the germline V gene (reference sequence). The CDR3 has 14 amino acids. In DNA form, the CDR3 reads TGTGCCAGTAGTATAGTTCCGGGGGCCAACGTCCTGACTTTC. Translating it yields CASSIVPGANVLTF.

This clonotype has just a few counts. This chain connects TRBV2 to TRBJ2-3; D not resolved. The V gene lost 7 bases and the J gene lost 2 bases, with 13 bases spanning the gap. This CDR3 has 14 amino acids. Germline V gene data show CDR1 as SNHLY and CDR2 as FYNNEI. Here the CDR3 reads CASKDQHITDTQYF. The CDR3 DNA reads as TGTGCCAGCAAGGACCAGCACATCACAGATACGCAGTATTTT.

This clonotype was picked up one time. Germline and junction disagree at one end, which may indicate a read error. The chain combines TRBV5-6 with TRBJ1-1; 10 positions match TRBD1. The CDR3 is 16 residues long. Germline V gives CDR1 SGHDT, CDR2 YYEEEE. The CDR3 nucleotides read TGTGCCAGCAGCTTTTGGACAGGGGGAAAGGGCACTGTAGCTTTCTTT. This translates into CASSFWTGGKGTVAFF.

This clonotype was picked up a small number of times. The chain carries TRBV12-3 or TRBV12-4 and TRBJ1-2; no firm D call. V shed 7 bases and J shed 0 bases, with 9 bases lying between them. This CDR3 spans 13 amino acids. CDR3 protein: CASTLSPNYGYTF. The CDR3 DNA sequence: TGTGCCAGCACCCTCAGCCCTAACTATGGCTACACCTTC.

This chain connects TRBV2 to TRBJ2-5, with 10 bases aligning to TRBD1. Germline V gene sequence: CDR1 SNHLY, CDR2 FYNNEI. J gave up 4 bases and V 4 bases, and 9 bases lay outside the gene matches. This CDR3 contains 16 residues. The CDR3 region has the DNA TGTGCCAGCAGTGGAATGGACAGGGGGGGAAGAGAGACCCAGTACTTC. Its translation: CASSGMDRGGRETQYF.

This clonotype came up many times. The rearrangement joins TRBV12-3 or TRBV12-4 to TRBJ1-1; D is perhaps TRBD1 (5 bases). Trimming removed 2 bases at V and 1 base at J, with 14 bases between. This CDR3 is 16 amino acids long. CDR3 sequence: CASSLWDLKSNTEAFF. The CDR3 DNA reads TGTGCCAGCAGTTTATGGGACTTGAAGTCGAACACTGAAGCTTTCTTT.

This rearrangement joins TRBV5-1 to TRBJ2-5, with 13 bases aligning to TRBD2. V shed 4 bases and J 7 bases; nucleotides not matched to a gene: 7. CDR3 length: 15 amino acids. CDR1 SGHRS and CDR2 YFSETQ come from the germline V gene. The CDR3 bases are TGCGCCAGCAGCCAAGGGACTAGCGGGGTAGTGACCCAGTACTTC. It translates to CASSQGTSGVVTQYF.

The chain carries TRBV28 and TRBJ2-1; TRBD2 matches at 10 bases. Trimming removed 5 bases from V and 10 bases from J; junction bases left unmatched: 8. Germline V gene sequence: CDR1 MDHEN, CDR2 SYDVKM. The length of the CDR3 is 14 residues. In nucleotides, the CDR3 is TGTGCCAGCAGTCTCAGCGGGAGGGCCAGCGAGCAGTTCTTC. Amino acid sequence: CASSLSGRASEQFF.

This rearrangement joins TRBV9 to TRBJ2-5; 7 nucleotides match TRBD1. The CDR3 consists of 15 residues. Trimming at V came to 2 bases and at J to 3 bases, leaving 7 bases not matched to a gene. Germline CDR1 SGDLS, CDR2 YYNGEE. CDR3 nucleotide sequence: TGTGCCAGCAGCGTCACCGGGACAGCGGAAGAGACCCAGTACTTC. As protein: CASSVTGTAEETQYF.